The 4 T cell receptor beta chains below come from one sample, sequenced in a study of blood T cells in healthy people across ages (dated by TCRdb to 2015 to 2017). The library was obtained by 5' RACE. The listed sequencing device is Illumina HiSeq 2500. A second PCR of about 6 to 12 cycles was performed with a sample-barcoded 5' primer and a J-beta primer mix. TCRdb took the public reads, trimmed them with fastp at Q25, ran MiXCR for clone calling and kept in-frame beta chains. Rows matching on CDR3 protein sequence are summarized as one entry with the most common DNA and genes. The sample has approximately 830,000 distinct CDR3 sequences on record, about 59% of them singletons. Of the sample, around a quarter falls within the top ten clones. Sequencing was performed on blood. These receptors were obtained from a man aged 30 to 39 in good health.

This clonotype has only one observation. V gene TRBV7-9 combines with J gene TRBJ2-3, with no clear D. V was shortened by 1 base and J by 3 bases, with 11 bases between the two germline ends. CDR1 SEHNR and CDR2 FQNEAQ come from the germline V gene (reference sequence). This CDR3 contains 15 residues. The chain's CDR3 is CASSLDVVLTDTQYF. CDR3 DNA sequence: TGTGCCAGCAGCTTAGATGTGGTGCTAACAGATACGCAGTATTTT.

The chain combines TRBV29-1 with TRBJ1-5; 7 bases are shared with TRBD1. J lost 2 bases, V lost 6 bases, and 10 bases had no gene match. This CDR3 spans 15 amino acids. The germline CDR1 and CDR2 sequences are SQVTM and ANQGSEA. The DNA of the CDR3 is TGCAGCGTCACAAGCACAGGGGTTGGCAATCAGCCCCAGCATTTT. The encoded protein is CSVTSTGVGNQPQHF. The whole variable domain, remainder taken from reference TRBV29-1 and TRBJ1-5, is SAVISQKPSRDICQRGTSLTIQCQVDSQVTMMFWYRQQPGQSLTLIATANQGSEATYESGFVIDKFPISRPNLTFSTLTVSNMSPEDSSIYLCSVTSTGVGNQPQHFGDGTRLSIL.

The gene calls are TRBV3-1 and TRBJ1-4; a possible D gene is TRBD1 (5 bases). Germline-derived CDR1 and CDR2 are LGHDT and YNNKEL (reference sequence). V gave up 3 bases and J gave up 3 bases, with 11 bases separating them. The CDR3 runs to 15 residues. The DNA for the CDR3 is TGTGCCAGCAGCCAGGGACCGACTTCTAATGAAAAACTGTTTTTT. Encoded protein: CASSQGPTSNEKLFF.

The CDR3 coding sequence is TGTGCCAGCAGCACCCAGGGACTAGCGGGGGAAGAGCAGTACTTC. Its translation is CASSTQGLAGEEQYF. V usage is TRBV13 and J usage is TRBJ2-4, with 14 bases aligning to TRBD2. Germline values: CDR1 PRHDT, CDR2 FYEKMQ (reference sequence). The V segment lost 5 bases and the J segment 13 bases; nucleotides outside the gene matches: 10. The CDR3 consists of 15 residues.